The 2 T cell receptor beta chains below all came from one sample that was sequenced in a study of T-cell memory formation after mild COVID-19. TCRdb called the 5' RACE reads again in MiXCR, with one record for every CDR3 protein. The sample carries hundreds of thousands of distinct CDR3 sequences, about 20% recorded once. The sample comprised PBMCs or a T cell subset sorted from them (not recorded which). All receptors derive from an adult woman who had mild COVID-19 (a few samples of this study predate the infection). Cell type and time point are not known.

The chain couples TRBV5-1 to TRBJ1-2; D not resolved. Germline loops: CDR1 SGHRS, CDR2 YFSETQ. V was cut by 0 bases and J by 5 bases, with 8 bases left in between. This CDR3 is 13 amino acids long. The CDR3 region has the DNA TGCGCCAGCAGCTTGGTTACAGAGTATGGCTACACCTTC. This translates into CASSLVTEYGYTF.

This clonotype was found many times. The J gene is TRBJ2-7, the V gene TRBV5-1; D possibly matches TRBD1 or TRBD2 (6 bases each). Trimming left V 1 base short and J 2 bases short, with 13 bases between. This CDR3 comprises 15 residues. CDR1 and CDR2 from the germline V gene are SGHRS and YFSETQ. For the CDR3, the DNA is TGCGCCAGCAGCTTGTATGGGGGGCTGACCTACGAGCAGTACTTC. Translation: CASSLYGGLTYEQYF. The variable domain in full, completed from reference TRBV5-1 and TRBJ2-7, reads KAGVTQTPRYLIKTRGQQVTLSCSPISGHRSVSWYQQTPGQGLQFLFEYFSETQRNKGNFPGRFSGRQFSNSRSEMNVSTLELGDSALYLCASSLYGGLTYEQYFGPGTRLTVT.